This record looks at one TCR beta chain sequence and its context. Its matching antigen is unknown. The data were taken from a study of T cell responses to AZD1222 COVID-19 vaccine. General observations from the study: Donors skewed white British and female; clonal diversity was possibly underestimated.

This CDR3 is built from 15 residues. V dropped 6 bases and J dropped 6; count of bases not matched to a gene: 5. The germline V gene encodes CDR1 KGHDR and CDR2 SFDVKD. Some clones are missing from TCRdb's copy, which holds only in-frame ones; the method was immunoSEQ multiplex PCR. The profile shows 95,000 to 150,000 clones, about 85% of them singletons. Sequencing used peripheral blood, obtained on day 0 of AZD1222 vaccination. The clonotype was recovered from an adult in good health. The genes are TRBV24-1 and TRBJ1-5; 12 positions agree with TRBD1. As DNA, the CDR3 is TGTGCCACCAGTCCGGGACAGGGGGCGGGTCAGCCCCAGCATTTT. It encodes CATSPGQGAGQPQHF.